A single sample gave rise to the 15 T cell receptor beta chains below, sequenced in a study of neurological immune-mediated disorders. TCRdb itself ran the 5' RACE reads through MiXCR, one entry per CDR3 protein. Of tens of thousands of distinct CDR3 sequences listed, over 3% were seen once; the top ten hold 7%. Sequencing input: PBMCs. The receptors stem from a woman in her thirties with multiple sclerosis.

This clonotype appeared many times. The V call is TRBV7-2, the J call TRBJ1-1; D not certain. Trimming took 5 bases from V and 4 from J, leaving 14 bases between them. In germline, CDR1 is SGHTA, CDR2 FQGNSA. There are 14 residues in the CDR3. The CDR3 loop is CASSPPRPGTEAFF. The DNA of the CDR3 is TGTGCCAGCAGCCCGCCCCGGCCGGGCACTGAAGCTTTCTTT. The whole variable domain, filled in from reference TRBV7-2 and TRBJ1-1, reads GAGVSQSPSNKVTEKGKDVELRCDPISGHTALYWYRQSLGQGLEFLIYFQGNSAPDKSGLPSDRFSAERTGGSVSTLTIQRTQQEDSAVYLCASSPPRPGTEAFFGQGTRLTVV.

This clonotype showed up many times. The rearrangement joins TRBV29-1 to TRBJ2-7; 7 nucleotides line up with TRBD2. The CDR3 runs 16 residues. J was trimmed by 1 base and V by 0 bases; bases with no gene match: 9. CDR1 and CDR2 from the germline V gene are SQVTM and ANQGSEA. CDR3 region: CSVEDRRRGGSYEQYF. The CDR3, as DNA: TGCAGCGTTGAAGATCGGCGTCGCGGGGGATCCTACGAGCAGTACTTC.

This clonotype showed up many times. This chain connects TRBV5-1 to TRBJ2-7; 9 nucleotides line up with TRBD1. J lost 0 bases, V lost 4 bases, and 8 bases had no gene match. CDR1 and CDR2 (germline): SGHRS, YFSETQ. The CDR3 has 16 amino acids. The CDR3 loop reads CASSKQGALLSYEQYF. The CDR3 DNA follows: TGCGCCAGCAGCAAACAGGGGGCGCTTCTCTCCTACGAGCAGTACTTC.

This clonotype was counted ten times or more. In nucleotides, the CDR3 is TGTGCCAGCTGGTCGGGCAAAGAGCAGTACTTC. Protein: CASWSGKEQYF. The V gene is TRBV27, the J gene TRBJ2-7, with D hard to call. With 8 bases removed from V and 7 bases from J, the gap between germline ends came to 12 bases. The CDR3 length is 11 residues. The germline V gene encodes CDR1 MNHEY and CDR2 SMNVEV (reference sequence).

This clonotype turned up a few times. Being one base from a much bigger clone, this may be a read error. The CDR3 coding sequence is TGTGCCACCAGTGACACTCTCCACTATGGCTACACCTTC. This sequence encodes CATSDTLHYGYTF. This chain joins TRBV24-1 and TRBJ1-2; the D is unclear. Germline CDR1 reads KGHDR; CDR2 reads SFDVKD. The V gene lost 4 bases and the J gene lost 3 bases, with 8 bases spanning the gap. The length of the CDR3 is 13 residues.

This clonotype was found many times. The chain links TRBV5-1 to TRBJ2-6; D not resolved. Germline assignment: CDR1 SGHRS and CDR2 YFSETQ. V was clipped by 2 bases and J by 0 bases, with 3 bases between them. CDR3 length equals 14 residues. This CDR3 is CASSLASGANVLTF. Here the CDR3 DNA reads TGCGCCAGCAGCTTAGCCTCTGGGGCCAACGTCCTGACTTTC. The whole variable domain, filled in from reference TRBV5-1 and TRBJ2-6, reads KAGVTQTPRYLIKTRGQQVTLSCSPISGHRSVSWYQQTPGQGLQFLFEYFSETQRNKGNFPGRFSGRQFSNSRSEMNVSTLELGDSALYLCASSLASGANVLTFGAGSRLTVL.

This clonotype was seen a few times. A read error may produce the germline difference seen at one junction end. This chain connects TRBV7-8 to TRBJ1-6; D unclear. Germline-derived CDR1 and CDR2 are SGHVS and FQNEAQ. The CDR3 loop spans 13 amino acids. CDR3 in DNA: TGTGCCAGCAGCTCCGGTACAACCTCACCCCTCAACTTT. Translation: CASSSGTTSPLNF.

This clonotype was observed at least ten times. The rearrangement joins TRBV7-8 to TRBJ1-5, with D possibly being TRBD1 (6 bases). Trimming left V 5 bases short and J 6 bases short, with 11 bases between. The V gene's germline CDR1 is SGHVS and CDR2 FQNEAQ. The CDR3 is made up of 13 amino acids. The CDR3 nucleotides are TGTGCCAGCAGCCAACAGGGAGGTCAGCCCCAGCATTTT. Translating gives CASSQQGGQPQHF.

This clonotype came up many times. V gene TRBV6-5 combines with J gene TRBJ1-1; D might be TRBD1 (6 bases). With 6 bases removed from V and 3 bases from J, the gap between germline ends came to 20 bases. This CDR3 spans 16 amino acids. Germline assignment: CDR1 MNHEY and CDR2 SVGAGI. CDR3 amino acids: CASRPLWGRWDTEAFF. The DNA of the CDR3 is TGTGCCAGCAGGCCCCTCTGGGGGCGATGGGACACTGAAGCTTTCTTT.

This clonotype showed up just once. The chain links TRBV5-5 to TRBJ2-5; TRBD1 might be the D (5 bases). The germline V gene has CDR1 SGHKS and CDR2 YYEKEE (reference sequence). The CDR3 covers 14 residues. V was clipped by 4 bases and J by 7 bases, with 17 bases between them. CDR3 amino acids: CASSDSWTSWTQYF. The DNA of the CDR3 is TGTGCCAGCAGCGACTCATGGACATCTTGGACCCAGTACTTC.

Many counts were recorded for this clonotype. The junction shows a germline mismatch at one end, possibly a read error. This sequence joins TRBV12-3 or TRBV12-4 and TRBJ1-5; D is ambiguous. This CDR3 is built from 13 residues. CDR3 DNA: TGTGCCAGCAGTTTAAATAGCAATCAGCCCCAGAATTTT. Translation: CASSLNSNQPQNF.

In its sample, this clonotype was seen many times. The gene calls are TRBV12-3 or TRBV12-4 and TRBJ2-3, with 9 bases fitting TRBD1. Germline trimming cut 6 bases from V and 2 bases from J; bases unmatched to any gene: 6. The CDR3 sequence is 15 residues long. CDR3 in amino acids: CASRRDRAFTDTQYF. In nucleotides, the CDR3 is TGTGCCAGCAGGAGGGACAGGGCTTTCACAGATACGCAGTATTTT.

This clonotype turned up a few times. The V call is TRBV18, the J call TRBJ2-7; D is perhaps TRBD2 (5 bases). Deletions cut 2 bases from V and 2 bases from J, with 10 bases between. This CDR3 has 14 amino acids. Germline V gene lookup returns CDR1 KGHSH and CDR2 LQKENI. The CDR3 DNA is TGTGCCAGCTCACCAACGATGACTACCTACGAGCAGTACTTC. This codes for CASSPTMTTYEQYF.

This clonotype was counted between two and nine times. J is TRBJ2-7 and V is TRBV4-3; 8 nucleotides line up with TRBD1. The CDR3 has 13 amino acids. Germline CDR1 and CDR2: LGHNA and YSLEER. The ends lost 3 bases at V and 5 bases at J; junction bases unmatched: 3. CDR3 DNA sequence: TGCGCCAGCAGCCACCCAGGGGGCAACGAGCAGTACTTC. Its protein is CASSHPGGNEQYF.

This clonotype has at least ten counts. V usage is TRBV7-9 and J usage is TRBJ1-1; tentatively, D is TRBD1 (5 bases). With 0 bases removed from V and 5 bases from J, the gap between germline ends came to 10 bases. Per the germline V gene, CDR1 is SEHNR and CDR2 is FQNEAQ (reference sequence). This CDR3 comprises 14 residues. CDR3 region: CASSLAAGGTEAFF. In nucleotides, the CDR3 is TGTGCCAGCAGCTTAGCGGCCGGGGGAACTGAAGCTTTCTTT. The entire variable domain, with the rest obtained from reference TRBV7-9 and TRBJ1-1, is as follows: DTGVSQNPRHKITKRGQNVTFRCDPISEHNRLYWYRQTLGQGPEFLTYFQNEAQLEKSRLLSDRFSAERPKGSFSTLEIQRTEQGDSAMYLCASSLAAGGTEAFFGQGTRLTVV.